This T cell receptor (beta chain) came from a study of blood T cell repertoires in COVID-19. TCRdb's table, derived via immunoSEQ multiplex PCR, lists solely in-frame clones and lacks some. The repertoire has over 50,000 clones, about 91% of them found once; the top ten carry roughly 6.5%. From germline, CDR1 is KGHSH and CDR2 LQKENI. Trimming took off 0 bases at V and 0 bases at J, with 11 bases between the two ends. The CDR3 covers 17 residues. Sequencing was carried out using peripheral blood. The chain recombines TRBV18 with TRBJ2-2; D uncertain. This receptor was identified in a man aged 50 to 60 with active COVID-19. The CDR3 is CASSPPGASANTGELFF. Written as DNA, the CDR3 is TGTGCCAGCTCACCACCCGGAGCCAGCGCGAACACCGGGGAGCTGTTTTTT. The full variable domain, in which reference TRBV18 and TRBJ2-2 provide the parts outside the CDR3, is NAGVMQNPRHLVRRRGQEARLRCSPMKGHSHVYWYRQLPEEGLKFMVYLQKENIIDESGMPKERFSAEFPKEGPSILRIQQVVRGDSAAYFCASSPPGASANTGELFFGEGSRLTVL.